The 6 T cell receptor beta chains presented below share a single source sample, sequenced in a study of T-cell reconstitution after alpha-beta-depleted transplantation in children. The TCRbeta library was prepared with unique molecular identifiers. TCRdb reprocessed the PCR reads with MiXCR, giving one entry per CDR3 protein. The sample lists hundreds of thousands of distinct CDR3 sequences, roughly 10% occurring once. The sample in question was PBMCs, obtained before TCRalphabeta/CD19-depleted stem cell transplant. The receptors were sampled from a child between 2 and 9 years old with inherited bone marrow failure, due to receive a stem cell transplant.

This clonotype was counted at least ten times. The chain links TRBV12-3 or TRBV12-4 to TRBJ2-4; D possibly uses TRBD1 or TRBD2 (5 bases each). The CDR3 totals 11 residues. The V gene lost 9 bases and the J gene lost 8 bases, with 11 bases spanning the gap. CDR3 nucleotide sequence: TGTGCCAGTCGGGGCGAGTACATTCAGTACTTC. This translates into CASRGEYIQYF.

The J gene is TRBJ2-1, the V gene TRBV12-3 or TRBV12-4; 7 bases are a match to TRBD1. J was trimmed by 3 bases and V by 5 bases; bases with no gene match: 7. This CDR3 comprises 15 residues. CDR3 in amino acids: CASSPSGTVYNEQFF. In nucleotides, the CDR3 is TGTGCCAGCAGTCCCTCCGGGACAGTCTACAATGAGCAGTTCTTC.

This clonotype was counted ten times or more. V and J are TRBV7-2 and TRBJ2-1; D may be TRBD2 (5 bases). V shed 4 bases and J shed 2 bases, with 9 bases lying between them. The CDR3 spans 14 residues. CDR1 SGHTA and CDR2 FQGNSA come from the germline V gene. CDR3 nucleotides: TGTGCCAGCAGCTCTCGTAGCGCCTACAATGAGCAGTTCTTC. It specifies CASSSRSAYNEQFF.

This clonotype has at least ten counts. The chain carries TRBV3-1 and TRBJ2-3, with TRBD2 matching over 12 bases. The ends lost 0 bases at V and 0 bases at J; junction bases unmatched: 4. This CDR3 contains 18 residues. In germline, CDR1 is LGHDT, CDR2 YNNKEL (reference sequence). The CDR3: CASSQERGTSGSTDTQYF. CDR3 nucleotide sequence: TGTGCCAGCAGCCAAGAAAGAGGGACTAGCGGGAGCACAGATACGCAGTATTTT.

This clonotype was seen repeatedly, ten times or more. This chain joins TRBV27 and TRBJ2-2; the D is unclear. Per germline, CDR1 MNHEY and CDR2 SMNVEV (reference sequence). This CDR3 comprises 12 residues. V shed 3 bases and J shed 7 bases, with 6 bases lying between them. CDR3 in amino acids: CASSFIGGELFF. In nucleotides, the CDR3 is TGTGCCAGCAGTTTCATTGGCGGGGAGCTGTTTTTT.

This rearrangement joins TRBV20-1 to TRBJ2-2; TRBD2 is a possible D gene (5 bases). Germline V gene data show CDR1 as DFQATT and CDR2 as SNEGSKA (reference sequence). V was clipped by 5 bases and J by 1 base, with 20 bases between them. The CDR3 is 17 residues long. Here the CDR3 reads CSAGSRERRKNTGELFF. CDR3 sequence (DNA): TGCAGTGCTGGATCCCGGGAACGACGGAAGAACACCGGGGAGCTGTTTTTT.